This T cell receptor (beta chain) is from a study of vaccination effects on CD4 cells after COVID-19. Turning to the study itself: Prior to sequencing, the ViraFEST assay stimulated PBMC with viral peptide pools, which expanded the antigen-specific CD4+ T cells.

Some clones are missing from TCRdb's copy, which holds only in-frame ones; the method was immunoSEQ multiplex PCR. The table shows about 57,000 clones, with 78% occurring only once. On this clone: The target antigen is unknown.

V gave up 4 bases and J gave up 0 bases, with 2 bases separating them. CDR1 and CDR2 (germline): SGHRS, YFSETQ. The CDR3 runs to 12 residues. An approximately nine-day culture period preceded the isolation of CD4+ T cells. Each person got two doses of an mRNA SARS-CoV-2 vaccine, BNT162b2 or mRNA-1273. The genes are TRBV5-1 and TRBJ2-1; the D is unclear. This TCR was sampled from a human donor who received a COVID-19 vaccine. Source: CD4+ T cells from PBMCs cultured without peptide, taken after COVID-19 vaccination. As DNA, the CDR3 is TGCGCCAGCAGCCCCTCCTACAATGAGCAGTTCTTC. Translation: CASSPSYNEQFF. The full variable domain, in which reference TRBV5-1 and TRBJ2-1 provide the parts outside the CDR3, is KAGVTQTPRYLIKTRGQQVTLSCSPISGHRSVSWYQQTPGQGLQFLFEYFSETQRNKGNFPGRFSGRQFSNSRSEMNVSTLELGDSALYLCASSPSYNEQFFGPGTRLTVL.